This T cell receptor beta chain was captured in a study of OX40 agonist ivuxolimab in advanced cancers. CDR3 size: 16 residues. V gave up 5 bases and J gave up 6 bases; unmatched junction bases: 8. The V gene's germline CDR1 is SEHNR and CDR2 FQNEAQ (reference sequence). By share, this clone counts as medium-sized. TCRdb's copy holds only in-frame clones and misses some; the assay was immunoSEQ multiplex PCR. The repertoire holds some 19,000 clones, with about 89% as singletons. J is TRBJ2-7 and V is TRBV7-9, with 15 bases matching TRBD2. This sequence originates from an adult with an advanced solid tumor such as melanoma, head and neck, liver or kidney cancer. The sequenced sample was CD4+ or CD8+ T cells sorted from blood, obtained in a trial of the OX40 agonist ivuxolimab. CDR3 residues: CASSQGTSGRIPEQYF. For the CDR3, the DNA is TGTGCCAGCAGCCAAGGGACTAGCGGGAGGATCCCCGAGCAGTACTTC.